The sequence of this TCR beta chain was determined in a study of cytomegalovirus exposure and HLA in healthy donors. Study-wide points: Presence/absence results assume similar sequencing depth per donor, which may not hold.

With regard to this clone: Its cognate antigen is unknown.

PCR was performed using 60 Vbeta and 13 Jbeta primers. Only in-frame clones appear in the TCRdb table, and some are missing; sequencing was by immunoSEQ multiplex PCR. This table holds over 120,000 clones, around 80% found once. The sequenced sample was PBMCs. The sequence derives from a female donor in good health and CMV-seronegative.

In DNA form, the CDR3 reads TGTGCCACCAGCTGGCCGCGGGGCTCCAGCTCCTACGAGCAGTACTTC. Its translation is CATSWPRGSSSYEQYF. The rearrangement links TRBV15 to TRBJ2-7; possible D gene TRBD2, 6 bases. The CDR3 covers 16 residues. Germline CDR1 reads LNHNV; CDR2 reads YYDKDF (reference sequence). Trimming removed 5 bases at V and 0 bases at J, with 17 bases between.